This T cell receptor (beta chain) was sequenced in a study of control samples from healthy donors and cancer patients. Trimming pared 8 bases from V and 2 bases from J, leaving 15 bases between. The CDR3 consists of 14 residues. Germline values: CDR1 MNHEY, CDR2 SVGAGI. Generated by immunoSEQ multiplex PCR, the TCRdb table keeps only in-frame clones and is missing some. The sample holds under 200,000 clones, around 93% seen once. This chain links TRBV6-5 with TRBJ1-2, with D perhaps TRBD1 (5 bases). This TCR came from a woman aged 60 to 75 in good health. The sample comprised blood. CDR3 sequence (DNA): TGTGCCAGCCTCCTTTGGGCAGGGAACTATGGCTACACCTTC. Encoded protein: CASLLWAGNYGYTF.